The clone carrying this T cell receptor (beta chain) was picked up a small number of times. Its antigen remains unknown. This sample was taken from a study of glioma-infiltrating T cells. Using RNA template, CDR3s of TCR alpha and beta were amplified with iRepertoire arm-PCR. Tissue mRNA or PBMC total RNA, roughly 90-400 ng, went into one-step reverse transcription and amplification. TCRdb called the multiplex PCR reads again in MiXCR, with one record for every CDR3 protein. Of some 22,000 distinct CDR3 sequences in the sample, 20% to 25% were seen once. V shed 3 bases, J shed 9 bases, and the junction held 8 bases outside the gene matches. Germline V gives CDR1 LGHNA, CDR2 YSLEER. The CDR3 has 14 residues. Findings and caveats of the study: Only very few CDR3 sequences appeared in both tissue and blood. Non-neoplastic patients had below-expected tissue-blood divergence, while all gliomas exceeded expectation.

The TCR sequence derives from a human donor with low-grade glioma or glioblastoma, undergoing nonglioma brain surgery, or in good health (not recorded which). The sequencing input was glioma tissue, nonneoplastic brain tissue, or PBMCs (not recorded which). The rearrangement links TRBV4-3 to TRBJ2-1, with TRBD2 matching 7 bases. The CDR3 spells CASSQGGFDGEQFF. The DNA for the CDR3 is TGCGCCAGCAGCCAGGGAGGGTTCGATGGTGAGCAGTTCTTC.